The 27 T cell receptor beta chains in this list originate from one sample, sequenced in a study of identical twins. One entry per CDR3 protein, called by TCRdb with MiXCR from the 5' RACE reads. Of 1,800,000 or so distinct CDR3 sequences detected, under 35% appear once; the ten largest clones hold approximately 0.29%. Sequenced: cord blood. The receptors originated from a newborn girl in good health.

This clonotype was seen more than once but under ten times. The chain combines TRBV27 with TRBJ2-4; D might be TRBD2 (5 bases). TRBJ2-7 matches the DNA end more closely, so the J call is doubtful. Germline CDR1 MNHEY, CDR2 SMNVEV (reference sequence). CDR3 length equals 13 residues. CDR3 in DNA: TGTGCCAGCAGTGTCCTAGCTCTCTGCGAGCAGTACTTC. Translated: CASSVLALCEQYF.

This clonotype occurred many times. The chain carries TRBV28 and TRBJ2-1; D might be TRBD1 (7 bases). V shed 1 base and J shed 10 bases, with 14 bases lying between them. This CDR3 has 14 amino acids. Germline assignment: CDR1 MDHEN and CDR2 SYDVKM. The CDR3 protein is CASSLSQGGMEQFF. CDR3 bases: TGTGCCAGCAGTTTATCCCAGGGGGGTATGGAGCAGTTCTTC.

The V call is TRBV28, the J call TRBJ1-1; maybe TRBD1 (6 bases). V lost 5 bases and J lost 4, with 14 bases in between. The CDR3 contains 14 residues. Germline V gene lookup returns CDR1 MDHEN and CDR2 SYDVKM. CDR3 in DNA: TGTGCCAGCAGTAAATGGGGGGGCAGCACTGAAGCTTTCTTT. Translating gives CASSKWGGSTEAFF.

This clonotype was seen a handful of times. For the CDR3, the DNA is TGTGCCACCAGTGACCGCACAGGGGGCAGCTATGGCTACACCTTC. Encoded protein: CATSDRTGGSYGYTF. The genes are TRBV24-1 and TRBJ1-2, with 9 bases matching TRBD1. Germline values: CDR1 KGHDR, CDR2 SFDVKD. The CDR3 consists of 15 residues. With 4 bases clipped from V and 4 bases from J, the junction kept 6 bases outside the gene matches.

This clonotype occurred a few times. The chain uses TRBV21-1 and TRBJ2-1; TRBD2 was called by the table and not checked on the DNA. TRBV21-1 is labeled a pseudogene. This CDR3 contains 14 residues. CDR3 DNA: TGTGCCCTAGTACCGGGACCGAACTACAATGAGCAGTTCTTC. Residues: CALVPGPNYNEQFF.

This clonotype has just a few counts. The rearrangement joins TRBV20-1 to TRBJ1-2, with 7 positions matching TRBD1. CDR3 size: 12 residues. J was trimmed by 5 bases and V by 5 bases; bases with no gene match: 5. Germline CDR1 reads DFQATT; CDR2 reads SNEGSKA (reference sequence). This CDR3 reads CSAVGTEYGYTF. CDR3 DNA: TGCAGTGCTGTCGGGACAGAATATGGCTACACCTTC.

The V gene is TRBV12-3 or TRBV12-4, the J gene TRBJ2-7; a weak D match, TRBD1 (5 bases). V was trimmed by 3 bases and J by 0 bases, leaving 15 bases between them. This CDR3 region has 16 residues. The DNA for the CDR3 is TGTGCCAGCAGTTTTAGTAGGTACGGACACTCCTACGAGCAGTACTTC. It encodes CASSFSRYGHSYEQYF.

This clonotype has a handful of counts. The chain recombines TRBV19 with TRBJ2-2; D uncertain. The germline V gene has CDR1 LNHDA and CDR2 SQIVND (reference sequence). V gave up 3 bases and J gave up 5 bases, with 13 bases separating them. The CDR3 extends over 15 amino acids. CDR3 region: CASSMWAEQTGELFF. Written as DNA, the CDR3 is TGTGCCAGTAGTATGTGGGCAGAACAGACCGGGGAGCTGTTTTTT. The full variable domain, rest sourced from reference TRBV19 and TRBJ2-2, is DGGITQSPKYLFRKEGQNVTLSCEQNLNHDAMYWYRQDPGQGLRLIYYSQIVNDFQKGDIAEGYSVSREKKESFPLTVTSAQKNPTAFYLCASSMWAEQTGELFFGEGSRLTVL.

This clonotype was detected ten times or more. The rearrangement uses TRBV5-1 and TRBJ2-1; 7 bases agree with TRBD1. V dropped 3 bases and J dropped 4; count of bases not matched to a gene: 4. The CDR3 runs 14 residues. CDR1 and CDR2 from the germline V gene are SGHRS and YFSETQ. This CDR3 reads CASSWGQIYNEQFF. In DNA, the CDR3 is TGCGCCAGCAGCTGGGGACAGATATACAATGAGCAGTTCTTC. The variable domain in full, completed from reference TRBV5-1 and TRBJ2-1, reads KAGVTQTPRYLIKTRGQQVTLSCSPISGHRSVSWYQQTPGQGLQFLFEYFSETQRNKGNFPGRFSGRQFSNSRSEMNVSTLELGDSALYLCASSWGQIYNEQFFGPGTRLTVL.

This clonotype was picked up a small number of times. The V and J genes are TRBV27 and TRBJ1-2; 9 positions agree with TRBD1. Germline V gives CDR1 MNHEY, CDR2 SMNVEV (reference sequence). V lost 4 bases, J lost 2 bases, and 5 bases stayed unmatched. The CDR3 extends over 15 amino acids. The CDR3 loop is CASSSLGTGNYGYTF. DNA for the CDR3: TGTGCCAGCAGTTCCCTCGGGACAGGGAACTATGGCTACACCTTC.

Only a few counts were recorded for this clonotype. This rearrangement joins TRBV9 to TRBJ1-1, with a possible D match to TRBD1 (6 bases). The V and J ends lost 0 bases and 4 bases respectively, with 10 bases between them. The CDR3 has 14 amino acids. CDR1 and CDR2 (germline): SGDLS, YYNGEE. CDR3 in amino acids: CASSVDRGATEAFF. Here the CDR3 DNA reads TGTGCCAGCAGCGTAGATCGGGGGGCCACTGAAGCTTTCTTT.

This clonotype showed up just a few times. The chain is built from TRBV4-1 and TRBJ2-5; D is uncertain. Per germline, CDR1 MGHRA and CDR2 YSYEKL. Trimming took off 1 base at V and 4 bases at J, with 19 bases between the two ends. This CDR3 spans 17 amino acids. CDR3 bases: TGCGCCAGCAGCCAAGGGGGTTACTTACTAATGGGAGAGACCCAGTACTTC. Translating gives CASSQGGYLLMGETQYF.

This clonotype was detected only a few times. The gene calls are TRBV7-9 and TRBJ2-4; D gene uncertain. The germline V gene has CDR1 SEHNR and CDR2 FQNEAQ (reference sequence). This CDR3 has 18 residues. V was pared by 5 bases and J by 0 bases, with 20 bases between. CDR3: CASSPHDGRGLAKNIQYF. CDR3 coding DNA: TGTGCCAGCAGCCCACACGACGGGCGCGGTTTAGCCAAAAACATTCAGTACTTC.

This rearrangement joins TRBV5-1 to TRBJ2-5; maybe TRBD2 (6 bases). The CDR3 contains 15 residues. CDR1 is SGHRS, CDR2 YFSETQ, per germline. Trimming stripped 4 bases from V and 11 bases from J, with 24 bases between. CDR3 sequence reads: CASSLRERWYNEQYF. CDR3 nucleotide sequence: TGCGCCAGCAGCCTCCGGGAGCGTTGGTACAATGAGCAGTACTTC.

This rearrangement joins TRBV12-3 or TRBV12-4 to TRBJ2-4; the D is unclear. With the DNA end fitting TRBJ2-5 better, the J assignment may be wrong. This CDR3 comprises 13 residues. The DNA of the CDR3 is TGTGCCAGCAGTCTGACCGATTTGGAGACCCAGTACTTC. Its translation is CASSLTDLETQYF.

This sequence joins TRBV4-1 and TRBJ2-2, with D possibly being TRBD1 or TRBD2 (5 bases each). The V gene's germline CDR1 is MGHRA and CDR2 YSYEKL. With 0 bases removed from V and 4 bases from J, the gap between germline ends came to 12 bases. The CDR3 length is 16 residues. The DNA for the CDR3 is TGCGCCAGCAGCCAAGATGTCAGGGCGGGCACCGGGGAGCTGTTTTTT. It encodes CASSQDVRAGTGELFF.

The rearrangement joins TRBV12-5 to TRBJ2-4; no clear D gene. The CDR3 contains 15 residues. Per germline, CDR1 LGHNT and CDR2 FRNRAP. V gave up 7 bases and J gave up 4 bases, with 17 bases separating them. The CDR3 DNA reads as TGTGCTAGTGTTCCCCTACACGCTCTAAAAAACATTCAGTACTTC. This gives the protein CASVPLHALKNIQYF. The variable domain in full, completed from reference TRBV12-5 and TRBJ2-4, reads DARVTQTPRHKVTEMGQEVTMRCQPILGHNTVFWYRQTMMQGLELLAYFRNRAPLDDSGMPKDRFSAEMPDATLATLKIQPSEPRDSAVYFCASVPLHALKNIQYFGAGTRLSVL.

This chain uses TRBV30 with TRBJ1-2, with D possibly matching TRBD1 (5 bases). This CDR3 spans 13 amino acids. Trimming pared 3 bases from V and 1 base from J, leaving 9 bases between. Germline V lookup: CDR1 GTSNPN, CDR2 SVGIG (reference sequence). The CDR3 region has the DNA TGTGCCTGGAGACGGGGCGGTAACTATGGCTACACCTTC. As protein: CAWRRGGNYGYTF.

This clonotype turned up a few times. The rearrangement joins TRBV20-1 to TRBJ2-3, with 8 bases fitting TRBD2. Germline loops: CDR1 DFQATT, CDR2 SNEGSKA (reference sequence). Unmatched junction bases numbered 16, after V lost 6 bases and J lost 2 bases. The CDR3 loop spans 17 amino acids. The CDR3 here is CSAAGRGSRGVTDTQYF. Here the CDR3 DNA reads TGCAGTGCCGCCGGTAGGGGTTCGCGGGGGGTCACAGATACGCAGTATTTT.

The J gene is TRBJ2-1, the V gene TRBV6-5; TRBD2 matches 10 bases. This CDR3 comprises 18 residues. Germline V gene data show CDR1 as MNHEY and CDR2 as SVGAGI. V trimming: 2 bases; J trimming: 8 bases; junction bases outside the gene matches: 15. Here the CDR3 reads CASSYRLAGGPLSHEQFF. CDR3 nucleotide sequence: TGTGCCAGCAGTTACCGGTTAGCGGGGGGCCCCCTTTCCCATGAGCAGTTCTTC.

The gene calls are TRBV6-1 and TRBJ2-1; 11 bases fit TRBD1. Per the germline V gene, CDR1 is MNHNS and CDR2 is SASEGT. V was pared by 2 bases and J by 9 bases, with 9 bases of the junction left unmatched. The CDR3 sequence is 16 residues long. CDR3 amino acids: CASSELPGQGAGEQFF. CDR3 in DNA: TGTGCCAGCAGTGAACTTCCCGGACAGGGGGCCGGTGAGCAGTTCTTC.

The chain has TRBV5-1 and TRBJ2-5; D possibly corresponds to TRBD1 (5 bases). The CDR3 runs to 14 residues. Trimming took 0 bases from V and 4 from J, leaving 10 bases between them. CDR1 and CDR2 (germline): SGHRS, YFSETQ. For the CDR3, the DNA is TGCGCCAGCAGCTTGGGACAGCTGACAGAGACCCAGTACTTC. It encodes CASSLGQLTETQYF. The whole variable domain, remainder taken from reference TRBV5-1 and TRBJ2-5, is KAGVTQTPRYLIKTRGQQVTLSCSPISGHRSVSWYQQTPGQGLQFLFEYFSETQRNKGNFPGRFSGRQFSNSRSEMNVSTLELGDSALYLCASSLGQLTETQYFGPGTRLLVL.

J is TRBJ2-1 and V is TRBV19; no reliable D call. The CDR3 extends over 15 amino acids. V was trimmed by 4 bases and J by 0 bases, leaving 10 bases between them. Germline V gene data show CDR1 as LNHDA and CDR2 as SQIVND (reference sequence). The CDR3 here is CASSSDGFSYNEQFF. The DNA for the CDR3 is TGTGCCAGTAGTAGCGACGGATTCTCCTACAATGAGCAGTTCTTC.

This clonotype was seen a handful of times. The chain is built from TRBV6-2 or TRBV6-3 and TRBJ2-1; D perhaps matches TRBD1 (6 bases). Germline CDR1 reads MNHEY; CDR2 reads SVGEGT. The CDR3 covers 15 residues. Trimming left V 7 bases short and J 0 bases short, with 13 bases between. CDR3 in DNA: TGTGCCAGCACCCCGGGACACAGCTCCTACAATGAGCAGTTCTTC. Translated, it gives CASTPGHSSYNEQFF.

This clonotype showed up many times. The chain combines TRBV7-8 with TRBJ2-1, with a tentative D call TRBD2 (5 bases). CDR1 is SGHVS and CDR2 is FQNEAQ in the germline V gene. V lost 7 bases and J lost 3, with 16 bases in between. The CDR3 has 15 residues. The CDR3 coding sequence is TGTGCCAGCATTTCCCGGGCTAGCAACTACAATGAGCAGTTCTTC. As protein: CASISRASNYNEQFF.

CDR3 bases: TGTGCCAGCAGTTACGATCGCGGCCCCGGGGAGCTGTTTTTT. As protein: CASSYDRGPGELFF. This chain joins TRBV6-5 and TRBJ2-2, with D uncertain. Trimming removed 2 bases from V and 6 bases from J, with 10 bases in between. CDR1 is MNHEY, CDR2 SVGAGI, per germline. CDR3 length equals 14 residues.

This clonotype appeared a single time. The chain joins TRBV10-1 to TRBJ1-5, with 8 bases matching TRBD1. The CDR3 sequence is 21 residues long. CDR1 and CDR2 from the germline V gene are WNHNN and SYGVQD (reference sequence). With 3 bases clipped from V and 0 bases from J, the junction kept 19 bases outside the gene matches. In DNA, the CDR3 is TGCGCCAGCAGTGATCACGGCGTGGGGAAACGACAGGGGTATAGCAATCAGCCCCAGCATTTT. Amino acids: CASSDHGVGKRQGYSNQPQHF.